These 30 T cell receptor beta chains came from one sample sequenced in a study of blood T cells in healthy people across ages. With a J-beta primer mix and a sample-barcoded 5' primer, a second PCR ran roughly 6 to 12 cycles. Using its own MiXCR run on the 5' RACE reads, TCRdb lists one record per CDR3 protein. The profile shows 700,000 to 800,000 distinct CDR3 sequences, roughly 44% of them singletons. The sequencing input was blood. The receptors originated from a woman aged 55-75 years in good health.

The chain recombines TRBV30 with TRBJ2-7; possibly TRBD1 or TRBD2 for D (5 bases each). Germline CDR1 GTSNPN, CDR2 SVGIG (reference sequence). Deletions cut 4 bases from V and 5 bases from J, with 12 bases between. This CDR3 region has 12 residues. The CDR3 reads CAWNERDHEQYF. The CDR3 bases are TGTGCCTGGAACGAAAGGGACCACGAGCAGTACTTC.

The V gene is TRBV7-2, the J gene TRBJ2-2; 9 nucleotides align to TRBD2. The germline CDR1 and CDR2 sequences are SGHTA and FQGNSA. V shed 5 bases, J shed 4 bases, and the junction held 8 bases outside the gene matches. The length of the CDR3 is 16 residues. CDR3 coding DNA: TGTGCCAGCAGCCTTCCCAGCGGGGGGCCCACCGGGGAGCTGTTTTTT. Translating it yields CASSLPSGGPTGELFF. Full variable domain (missing parts from reference TRBV7-2 and TRBJ2-2): GAGVSQSPSNKVTEKGKDVELRCDPISGHTALYWYRQSLGQGLEFLIYFQGNSAPDKSGLPSDRFSAERTGGSVSTLTIQRTQQEDSAVYLCASSLPSGGPTGELFFGEGSRLTVL.

V is TRBV4-1 and J is TRBJ1-5; 8 nucleotides align to TRBD1. Trimming cost V 0 bases and J 7 bases; bases outside gene matches: 8. The CDR3 totals 16 residues. CDR1 is MGHRA and CDR2 is YSYEKL in the germline V gene. The CDR3 spells CASSQDYTGGRQPQHF. The CDR3 DNA reads TGCGCCAGCAGCCAAGATTATACAGGGGGAAGACAGCCCCAGCATTTT.

The chain is built from TRBV10-3 and TRBJ2-5; TRBD2 matches at 12 bases. After removal of 6 bases from V and 3 bases from J, the junction contained 8 bases not matched to a gene. The CDR3 has 16 residues. CDR1 is ENHRY, CDR2 SYGVKD, per germline. CDR3 sequence (DNA): TGTGCCATCAGCAAGTCTAGCGGGGGGGCGGAAGAGACCCAGTACTTC. Its protein product is CAISKSSGGAEETQYF.

This clonotype was detected only a few times. The chain has TRBV7-9 and TRBJ2-7; 10 bases are a match to TRBD1. There are 14 residues in the CDR3. V lost 4 bases to trimming and J lost 6 bases; unmatched junction nucleotides: 6. Germline CDR1 and CDR2: SEHNR and FQNEAQ (reference sequence). The CDR3 DNA reads as TGTGCCAGCAGCTCCCGGGACAGGGGTGTCGAGCAGTACTTC. It yields the protein CASSSRDRGVEQYF.

The J gene is TRBJ2-1, the V gene TRBV6-2 or TRBV6-3, with 12 bases matching TRBD2. There are 15 residues in the CDR3. The germline V gene encodes CDR1 MNHEY and CDR2 SVGEGT. The V segment lost 6 bases and the J segment 4 bases; nucleotides outside the gene matches: 4. CDR3 sequence (DNA): TGTGCCAGCAGCAGACTAGCGGGAGAGTACAATGAGCAGTTCTTC. Its protein is CASSRLAGEYNEQFF.

CDR3 region: CATTDGARPYEQYF. The CDR3 DNA reads as TGTGCCACTACAGACGGCGCTCGACCCTACGAGCAGTACTTC. The rearrangement links TRBV2 to TRBJ2-4, with D unclear. The assigned J gene may be wrong: the sequence end matches TRBJ2-7 better. The CDR3 runs 14 residues. Germline V gene data show CDR1 as SNHLY and CDR2 as FYNNEI.

The rearrangement joins TRBV3-1 to TRBJ2-4; the D gene is possibly TRBD1 (5 bases). V lost 4 bases and J 0 bases, leaving 13 bases between the germline ends. Per germline, CDR1 LGHDT and CDR2 YNNKEL (reference sequence). This CDR3 has 16 residues. Here the CDR3 DNA reads TGTGCCAGCAGCCGGCAGGGTGACCTAGCCAAAAACATTCAGTACTTC. This translates into CASSRQGDLAKNIQYF.

This clonotype was seen only a few times. V usage is TRBV20-1 and J usage is TRBJ2-2, with D perhaps TRBD1 or TRBD2 (5 bases each). This CDR3 has 17 residues. Trimming shortened V by 1 base and J by 4 bases, and 19 bases separated the two germline ends. Germline V gene data show CDR1 as DFQATT and CDR2 as SNEGSKA (reference sequence). The CDR3 sequence: CSARAPPGRIFTGELFF. For the CDR3, the DNA is TGCAGTGCTAGAGCCCCCCCGGGACGGATTTTCACCGGGGAGCTGTTTTTT.

A note on this clonotype: At one end the junction does not follow the germline gene, possibly because of a read error. This sequence joins TRBV10-2 and TRBJ2-1; TRBD1 is a possible D gene (5 bases). Germline V lookup: CDR1 WSHSY, CDR2 SAAADI. This CDR3 has 12 amino acids. CDR3 DNA: TGCGCCCGCAGTATAGGGGCCAATGAGCAGTTCTTC. This sequence encodes CARSIGANEQFF.

This clonotype turned up a few times. The chain has TRBV7-8 and TRBJ1-1; TRBD1 aligns across 10 bases. The germline gives CDR1 SGHVS, CDR2 FQNEAQ. V trimming: 1 base; J trimming: 4 bases; junction bases outside the gene matches: 6. The CDR3 loop spans 16 amino acids. The CDR3 region has the DNA TGTGCCAGCAGCTTAGGGGGGGGACAGGGGACCACTGAAGCTTTCTTT. The encoded protein is CASSLGGGQGTTEAFF.

This clonotype was recorded many times. The gene calls are TRBV7-3 and TRBJ2-3; D is uncertain. This CDR3 contains 12 residues. Germline CDR1 SGHTA, CDR2 FQGTGA. V dropped 5 bases and J dropped 5 bases, with 8 bases sitting between them. CDR3 nucleotides: TGTGCCAGCAGCGCTAATGGAGATACGCAGTATTTT. Protein product: CASSANGDTQYF. The full variable domain, its missing parts supplied by reference TRBV7-3 and TRBJ2-3, is GAGVSQTPSNKVTEKGKYVELRCDPISGHTALYWYRQSLGQGPEFLIYFQGTGAADDSGLPNDRFFAVRPEGSVSTLKIQRTERGDSAVYLCASSANGDTQYFGPGTRLTVL.

This chain connects TRBV3-1 to TRBJ2-3; D may match TRBD1 or TRBD2 (5 bases each). CDR3 length: 17 residues. Germline assignment: CDR1 LGHDT and CDR2 YNNKEL (reference sequence). V lost 3 bases and J 3 bases, leaving 19 bases between the germline ends. The CDR3 DNA sequence: TGTGCCAGCAGCCATCCAAGGGATATTTGGGGGACAGATACGCAGTATTTT. This translates into CASSHPRDIWGTDTQYF.

The J gene is TRBJ1-4, the V gene TRBV20-1; 9 bases agree with TRBD1. CDR3 length equals 14 residues. J lost 6 bases, V lost 6 bases, and 8 bases had no gene match. Germline V gene sequence: CDR1 DFQATT, CDR2 SNEGSKA (reference sequence). The CDR3 is CSASPGQGHEKLFF. For the CDR3, the DNA is TGCAGTGCATCCCCGGGACAGGGACATGAAAAACTGTTTTTT.

The genes are TRBV10-2 and TRBJ1-1, with D hard to call. V lost 10 bases and J 0 bases, leaving 12 bases between the germline ends. The length of the CDR3 is 13 residues. Germline CDR1 reads WSHSY; CDR2 reads SAAADI. The CDR3 coding sequence is TGCGCCACCACGAGGGCCCTGAACACTGAAGCTTTCTTT. Protein: CATTRALNTEAFF.

Here the CDR3 reads CASSYRGAGTGELFF. Here the CDR3 DNA reads TGTGCCAGCAGTTACAGAGGGGCGGGCACCGGGGAGCTGTTTTTT. This sequence joins TRBV6-5 and TRBJ2-2, with D perhaps given as TRBD1 or TRBD2 (5 bases each). CDR3 size: 15 residues. Deletions cut 2 bases from V and 4 bases from J, with 11 bases between. Germline V CDR1 and CDR2: MNHEY, SVGAGI.

The sample holds a few counts of this clonotype. The chain carries TRBV5-1 and TRBJ2-7; 8 bases fit TRBD2. The CDR3 has 16 residues. Trimming cost V 3 bases and J 6 bases; bases outside gene matches: 14. CDR1 and CDR2 (germline): SGHRS, YFSETQ. The CDR3 DNA follows: TGCGCCAGCAGCTACCACCCGGCCGGGAGGGCCTTCGAGCAGTACTTC. Translated, it gives CASSYHPAGRAFEQYF. Drawing the rest from reference TRBV5-1 and TRBJ2-7, the complete variable domain is KAGVTQTPRYLIKTRGQQVTLSCSPISGHRSVSWYQQTPGQGLQFLFEYFSETQRNKGNFPGRFSGRQFSNSRSEMNVSTLELGDSALYLCASSYHPAGRAFEQYFGPGTRLTVT.

A few counts support this clonotype. The chain joins TRBV5-1 to TRBJ2-3; 9 positions agree with TRBD2. Germline V CDR1 and CDR2: SGHRS, YFSETQ. V lost 0 bases to trimming and J lost 5 bases; unmatched junction nucleotides: 7. There are 16 residues in the CDR3. The CDR3 bases are TGCGCCAGCAGCTTGGCCCTGGCGGGGGGGATAGATACGCAGTATTTT. This codes for CASSLALAGGIDTQYF.

The V and J genes are TRBV7-9 and TRBJ2-5; D possibly corresponds to TRBD2 (5 bases). The germline V and J ends were trimmed by 3 bases and 2 bases, with 16 bases remaining between them. There are 16 residues in the CDR3. Germline-derived CDR1 and CDR2 are SEHNR and FQNEAQ (reference sequence). Written as DNA, the CDR3 is TGTGCCAGCAGCTTTTCCGGGCCCTCGGGGCAAGAGACCCAGTACTTC. It specifies CASSFSGPSGQETQYF. Based on the CDR3 plus reference TRBV7-9 and TRBJ2-5, the full variable domain is DTGVSQNPRHKITKRGQNVTFRCDPISEHNRLYWYRQTLGQGPEFLTYFQNEAQLEKSRLLSDRFSAERPKGSFSTLEIQRTEQGDSAMYLCASSFSGPSGQETQYFGPGTRLLVL.

This clonotype was detected a few times. The chain recombines TRBV9 with TRBJ2-5, with 7 nucleotides matching TRBD1. The length of the CDR3 is 16 residues. Per germline, CDR1 SGDLS and CDR2 YYNGEE. Losses at the gene ends were 1 base for V and 5 bases for J; bases not matched to a gene: 11. CDR3 sequence (DNA): TGTGCCAGCAGCGTAAGTTTACAGGGGATTGGTGAGACCCAGTACTTC. This gives the protein CASSVSLQGIGETQYF.

In its sample, this clonotype was seen a few times. The genes are TRBV27 and TRBJ2-3; no definite D call. Germline CDR1 is MNHEY and CDR2 is SMNVEV (reference sequence). V was cut by 9 bases and J by 2 bases, with 6 bases left in between. CDR3 length equals 11 residues. This CDR3 is CARSDTDTQYF. CDR3 nucleotide sequence: TGTGCCAGATCGGACACAGATACGCAGTATTTT.

The rearrangement joins TRBV13 to TRBJ2-3; 15 positions match TRBD2. J lost 5 bases, V lost 5 bases, and 11 bases had no gene match. Germline-derived CDR1 and CDR2 are PRHDT and FYEKMQ (reference sequence). The CDR3 has 18 amino acids. In DNA, the CDR3 is TGTGCCAGCAGCGCGCGGACTAGCGGGAGGGCCGGGAAAGATACGCAGTATTTT. This encodes CASSARTSGRAGKDTQYF.

The table lists this clonotype with a count of one. J is TRBJ2-1 and V is TRBV11-2; 10 positions match TRBD2. The ends lost 6 bases at V and 3 bases at J; junction bases unmatched: 11. Germline values: CDR1 SGHAT, CDR2 FQNNGV. CDR3 size: 17 residues. The CDR3 DNA follows: TGTGCCAGCAGGCCTTCTAACCCTAGCGGGAGCTACAATGAGCAGTTCTTC. Translated, it gives CASRPSNPSGSYNEQFF.

The rearrangement links TRBV30 to TRBJ1-2; D may be TRBD1 (6 bases). CDR3 length: 12 residues. Germline CDR1 GTSNPN, CDR2 SVGIG (reference sequence). V was clipped by 8 bases and J by 8 bases, with 18 bases between them. CDR3 sequence (DNA): TGTGCCGGGACTACAGGGCTCTTAGGCTACACCTTC. This sequence encodes CAGTTGLLGYTF.

This clonotype was detected once. DNA for the CDR3: TGTGCCAGCAGCGTAGACGACTCAACTAATGAAAAACTGTTTTTT. Its translation is CASSVDDSTNEKLFF. The chain has TRBV9 and TRBJ1-4; D unresolved. This CDR3 spans 15 amino acids. Germline CDR1 reads SGDLS; CDR2 reads YYNGEE. The ends were cut back, 0 bases at V and 0 bases at J, with 6 bases in the middle.

The J gene is TRBJ2-4, the V gene TRBV12-3 or TRBV12-4; TRBD1 agrees at 8 bases. With the DNA end fitting TRBJ2-7 better, the J assignment may be wrong. The CDR3 runs 16 residues. The CDR3 is CASSFYERTGTYEQYF. The DNA of the CDR3 is TGTGCCAGCAGTTTTTACGAGAGGACAGGGACCTACGAGCAGTACTTC.

The genes are TRBV20-1 and TRBJ1-1, with D hard to call. CDR3 length: 11 amino acids. Germline V CDR1 and CDR2: DFQATT, SNEGSKA (reference sequence). V lost 4 bases and J 5 bases, leaving 8 bases between the germline ends. In nucleotides, the CDR3 is TGCAGTGCTACTCGAGGGACTGAAGCTTTCTTT. It yields the protein CSATRGTEAFF.

This clonotype has ten or more counts. This chain joins TRBV29-1 and TRBJ2-7; D gene uncertain. V was cut by 5 bases and J by 3 bases, with 17 bases left in between. The CDR3 consists of 14 residues. Germline V CDR1 and CDR2: SQVTM, ANQGSEA. The CDR3 spells CSVWLKGRSYEQYF. DNA for the CDR3: TGCAGCGTTTGGTTGAAAGGACGGAGCTACGAGCAGTACTTC.

The chain couples TRBV20-1 to TRBJ2-5; 7 bases match TRBD1. This CDR3 region has 14 residues. The junction had 11 bases not matched to a gene; V was cut back by 5 bases and J by 5 bases. CDR1 and CDR2 (germline): DFQATT, SNEGSKA (reference sequence). The CDR3 bases are TGCAGTGCTGGCTCACAGGGGATAGGTGAGACCCAGTACTTC. Translated: CSAGSQGIGETQYF.

The rearrangement links TRBV6-1 to TRBJ2-3; D perhaps matches TRBD2 (6 bases). The V gene's germline CDR1 is MNHNS and CDR2 SASEGT. This CDR3 contains 13 residues. Trimming took off 6 bases at V and 3 bases at J, with 10 bases between the two ends. CDR3 DNA sequence: TGTGCCAGCAGATACGGGGGAACAGATACGCAGTATTTT. Translating gives CASRYGGTDTQYF.